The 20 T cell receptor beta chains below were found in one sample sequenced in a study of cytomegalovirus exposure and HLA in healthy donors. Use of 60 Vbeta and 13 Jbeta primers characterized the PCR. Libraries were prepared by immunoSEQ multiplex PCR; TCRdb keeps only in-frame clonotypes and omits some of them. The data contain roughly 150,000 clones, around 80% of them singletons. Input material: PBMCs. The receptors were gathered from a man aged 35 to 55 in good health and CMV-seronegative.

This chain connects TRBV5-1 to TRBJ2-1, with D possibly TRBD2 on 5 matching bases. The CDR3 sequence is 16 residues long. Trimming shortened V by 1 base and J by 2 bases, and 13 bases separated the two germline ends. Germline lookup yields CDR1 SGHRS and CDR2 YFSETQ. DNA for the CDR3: TGCGCCAGCAGCTTGAGCAGCGGCCCTACCTACAATGAGCAGTTCTTC. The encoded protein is CASSLSSGPTYNEQFF.

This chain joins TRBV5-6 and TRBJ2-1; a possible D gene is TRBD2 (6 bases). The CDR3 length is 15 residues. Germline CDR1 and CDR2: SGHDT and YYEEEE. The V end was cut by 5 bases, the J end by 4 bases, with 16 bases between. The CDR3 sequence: CASSRSLAFYNEQFF. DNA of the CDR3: TGTGCCAGCAGTCGTTCGCTAGCGTTTTACAATGAGCAGTTCTTC.

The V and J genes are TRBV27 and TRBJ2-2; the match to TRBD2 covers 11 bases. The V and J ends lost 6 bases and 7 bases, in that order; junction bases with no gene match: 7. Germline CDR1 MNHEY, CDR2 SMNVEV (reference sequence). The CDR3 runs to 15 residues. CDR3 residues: CASRALAGVVGELFF. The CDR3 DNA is TGTGCCAGCAGGGCACTAGCGGGAGTGGTCGGGGAGCTGTTTTTT.

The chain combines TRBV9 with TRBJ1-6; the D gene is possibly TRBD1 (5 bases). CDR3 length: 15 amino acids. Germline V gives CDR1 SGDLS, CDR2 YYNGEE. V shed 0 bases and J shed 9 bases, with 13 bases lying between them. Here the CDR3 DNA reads TGTGCCAGCAGCGTAGGTCGGCAGGGAAGTTCACCCCTCCACTTT. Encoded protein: CASSVGRQGSSPLHF. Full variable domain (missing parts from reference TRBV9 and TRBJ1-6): DSGVTQTPKHLITATGQRVTLRCSPRSGDLSVYWYQQSLDQGLQFLIQYYNGEERAKGNILERFSAQQFPDLHSELNLSSLELGDSALYFCASSVGRQGSSPLHFGNGTRLTVT.

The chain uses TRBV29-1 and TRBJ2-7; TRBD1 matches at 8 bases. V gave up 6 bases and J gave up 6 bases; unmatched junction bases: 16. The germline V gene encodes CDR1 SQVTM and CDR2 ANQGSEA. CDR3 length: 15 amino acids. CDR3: CSVVDTGTGDGEQYF. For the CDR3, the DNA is TGCAGCGTCGTGGATACCGGGACAGGAGACGGCGAGCAGTACTTC.

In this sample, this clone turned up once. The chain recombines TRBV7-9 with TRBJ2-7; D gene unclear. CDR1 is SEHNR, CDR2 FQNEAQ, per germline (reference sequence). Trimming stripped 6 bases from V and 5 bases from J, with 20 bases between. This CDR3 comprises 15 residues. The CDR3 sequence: CASSLSPGLRHEQYF. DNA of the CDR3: TGTGCCAGCAGTCTATCGCCCGGTTTGAGGCACGAGCAGTACTTC.

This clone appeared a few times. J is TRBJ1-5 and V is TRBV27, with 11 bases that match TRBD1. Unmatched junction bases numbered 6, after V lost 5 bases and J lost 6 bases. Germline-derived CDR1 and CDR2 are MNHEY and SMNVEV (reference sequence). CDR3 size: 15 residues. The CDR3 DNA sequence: TGTGCCAGCAGTACCCCGGGACAGGGGGGTCAGCCCCAGCATTTT. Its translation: CASSTPGQGGQPQHF.

The CDR3 DNA follows: TGTGCCAGCAGCTTAGGACAACGCAATCAGCCCCAGCATTTT. It encodes CASSLGQRNQPQHF. This chain uses TRBV5-6 with TRBJ1-5, with D perhaps TRBD1 (5 bases). CDR3 length equals 14 residues. CDR1 and CDR2 (germline): SGHDT, YYEEEE. With 2 bases removed from V and 2 bases from J, the gap between germline ends came to 8 bases.

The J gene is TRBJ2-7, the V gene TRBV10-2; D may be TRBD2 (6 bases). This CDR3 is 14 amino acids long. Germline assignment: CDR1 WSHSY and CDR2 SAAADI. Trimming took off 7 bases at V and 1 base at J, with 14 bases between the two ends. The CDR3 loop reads CASNDGGPSYEQYF. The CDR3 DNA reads TGCGCCAGCAACGACGGAGGGCCTTCCTACGAGCAGTACTTC.

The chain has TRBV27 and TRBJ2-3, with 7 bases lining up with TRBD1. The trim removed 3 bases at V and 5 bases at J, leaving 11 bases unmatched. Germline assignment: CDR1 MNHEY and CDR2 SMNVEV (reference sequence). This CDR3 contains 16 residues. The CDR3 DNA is TGTGCCAGCAGTTTGTCCGTCGGACAGGCCAGAGATACGCAGTATTTT. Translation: CASSLSVGQARDTQYF.

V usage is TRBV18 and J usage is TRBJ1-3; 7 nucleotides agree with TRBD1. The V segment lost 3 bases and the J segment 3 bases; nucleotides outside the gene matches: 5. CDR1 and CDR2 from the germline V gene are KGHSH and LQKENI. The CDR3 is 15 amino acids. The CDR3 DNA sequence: TGTGCCAGCTCACCCGGCAGGGGGAATGGAAACACCATATATTTT. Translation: CASSPGRGNGNTIYF.

The CDR3 spells CASSPGQQNIQYF. DNA for the CDR3: TGCGCCAGCAGCCCAGGACAGCAAAACATTCAGTACTTC. The gene calls are TRBV5-1 and TRBJ2-4; tentatively, D is TRBD1 (6 bases). Looked up from germline, CDR1 is SGHRS and CDR2 is YFSETQ. The CDR3 totals 13 residues. The V end was cut by 4 bases, the J end by 5 bases, with 10 bases between.

DNA of the CDR3: TGTGCCAGCAGTTTATGGGACAATAGCAATCAGCCCCAGCATTTT. It yields the protein CASSLWDNSNQPQHF. This chain joins TRBV28 and TRBJ1-5; a weak D match, TRBD1 (5 bases). The CDR3 has 15 residues. Per germline, CDR1 MDHEN and CDR2 SYDVKM. Deletions cut 0 bases from V and 0 bases from J, with 6 bases between.

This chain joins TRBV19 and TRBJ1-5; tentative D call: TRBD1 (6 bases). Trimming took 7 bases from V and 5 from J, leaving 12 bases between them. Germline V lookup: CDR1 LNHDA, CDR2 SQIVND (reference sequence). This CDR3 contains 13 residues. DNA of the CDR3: TGTGCCAGTACCGGGGACACCTATCAGCCCCAGCATTTT. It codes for CASTGDTYQPQHF.

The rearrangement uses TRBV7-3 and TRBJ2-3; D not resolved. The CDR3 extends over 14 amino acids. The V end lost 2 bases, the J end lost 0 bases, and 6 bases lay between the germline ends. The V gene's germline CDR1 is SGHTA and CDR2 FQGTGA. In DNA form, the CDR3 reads TGTGCCAGCAGCTTACAGGCGAGCACAGATACGCAGTATTTT. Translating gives CASSLQASTDTQYF.

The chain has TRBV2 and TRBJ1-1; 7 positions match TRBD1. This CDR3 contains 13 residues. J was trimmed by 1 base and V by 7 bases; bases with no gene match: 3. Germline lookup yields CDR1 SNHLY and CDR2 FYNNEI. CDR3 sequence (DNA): TGTGCCAGCATGCGGGACAGGAACACTGAAGCTTTCTTT. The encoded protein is CASMRDRNTEAFF.

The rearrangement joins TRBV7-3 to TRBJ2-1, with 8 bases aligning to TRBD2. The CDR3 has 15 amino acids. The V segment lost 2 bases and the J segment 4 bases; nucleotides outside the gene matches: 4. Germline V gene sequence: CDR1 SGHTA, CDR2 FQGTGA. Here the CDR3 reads CASSLGVAGYNEQFF. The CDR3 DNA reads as TGTGCCAGCAGCTTAGGGGTAGCGGGGTACAATGAGCAGTTCTTC.

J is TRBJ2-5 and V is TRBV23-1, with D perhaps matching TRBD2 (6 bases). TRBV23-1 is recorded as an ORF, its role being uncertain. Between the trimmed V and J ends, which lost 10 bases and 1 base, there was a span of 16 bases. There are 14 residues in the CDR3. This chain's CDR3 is CANRSGEIQETQYF. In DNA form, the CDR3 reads TGCGCCAATAGGTCGGGGGAGATCCAAGAGACCCAGTACTTC.

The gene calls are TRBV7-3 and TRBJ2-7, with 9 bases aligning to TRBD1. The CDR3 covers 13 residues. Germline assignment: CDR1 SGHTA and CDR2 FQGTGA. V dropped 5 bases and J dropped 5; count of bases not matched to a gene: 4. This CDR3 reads CASSLDRGHEQYF. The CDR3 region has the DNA TGTGCCAGCAGCCTGGACAGGGGACACGAGCAGTACTTC.

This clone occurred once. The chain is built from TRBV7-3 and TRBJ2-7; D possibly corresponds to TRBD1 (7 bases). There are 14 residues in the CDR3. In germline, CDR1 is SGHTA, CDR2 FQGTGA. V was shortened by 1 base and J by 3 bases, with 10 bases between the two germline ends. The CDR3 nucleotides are TGTGCCAGCAGCTTAAACCAGGGGGGCTACGAGCAGTACTTC. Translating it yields CASSLNQGGYEQYF.